Reported below is one T cell receptor (beta chain). Its target is not known. The sample comes from a study of cytomegalovirus exposure and HLA in healthy donors. Findings and limits, study-wide: TRBV6-2, TRBV6-3 and some other V segments were excluded as indistinguishable. Using the classifier, cytomegalovirus status was reportedly diagnosed with high specificity and sensitivity.

The PCR employed 60 Vbeta primers together with 13 Jbeta primers. The table came from immunoSEQ multiplex PCR; TCRdb's copy has only in-frame clones and leaves some out. The sample lists approximately 100,000 clones; approximately 80% were seen once. Looked up from germline, CDR1 is LNHDA and CDR2 is SQIVND (reference sequence). Trimming took 3 bases from V and 4 from J; bases not matched to a gene: 4. This CDR3 spans 14 amino acids. The receptor comes from a woman younger than 35 in good health and CMV-seronegative. The chain uses TRBV19 and TRBJ2-5, with 8 bases fitting TRBD2. Sequencing used PBMCs. In nucleotides, the CDR3 is TGTGCCAGTAGTATTATAGCGGGATCAGAGACCCAGTACTTC. Protein product: CASSIIAGSETQYF.